Listed below are T cell receptor beta chains from one sample, sequenced in a study of identical twins. Each CDR3 protein is one row after TCRdb ran MiXCR on the 5' RACE reads. This sample yields roughly 720,000 distinct CDR3 sequences, of which roughly 18% are seen a single time; about an eighth belongs to the top ten. The same specimen was also included in a second study, on T cells expressing NK-cell markers.

The material sequenced was PBMCs. These receptors came from a woman under 30 in good health. Each CDR3 is given with its conserved first and last residue. A D gene is named only where the DNA matches it firmly. The size field is filled for only some rows; it gives once, few, many or a size class.

V gene	clone size	D gene	J gene	CDR3 DNA	CDR3 protein
TRBV15	NA	TRBD1	TRBJ2-1	TGTGCCACCAAACGGACAGGGGGCGTCGAGGAGCAGTTCTTC	CATKRTGGVEEQFF
TRBV7-8	NA	NA	TRBJ2-2	TGTGCCAGCAGCCTAACTGGGATCGGGGAGCTGTTTTTT	CASSLTGIGELFF
TRBV5-1	NA	NA	TRBJ2-7	TGCGCCAGCAGCTTAATGACGGGCGGATACGAGCAGTACTTC	CASSLMTGGYEQYF
TRBV6-1	few	TRBD1	TRBJ1-5	TGTGCCAGCAGCCCGGACAGGTATAGCAATCAGCCCCAGCATTTT	CASSPDRYSNQPQHF
TRBV5-1	NA	TRBD1	TRBJ1-1	TGCGCCAGCAGCCCCTTGGACAGGGACACTGAAGCTTTCTTT	CASSPLDRDTEAFF
TRBV7-9	few	NA	TRBJ2-1	TGTGCCAGCAGCCGAGTGGCGGGAAAACTTTACAATGAGCAGTTCTTC	CASSRVAGKLYNEQFF
TRBV20-1	NA	TRBD1	TRBJ1-5	TGCAGTGCTAGAGAGGGGGACAGGGTCAATCAGCCCCAGCATTTT	CSAREGDRVNQPQHF
TRBV12-3/TRBV12-4	NA	NA	TRBJ2-4	TGTGCCAGCAGAGGGGGGCCCTTGTTCTCGGGGAACATTCAGTACTTC	CASRGGPLFSGNIQYF
TRBV7-2	NA	NA	TRBJ2-3	TGTGCCAGCAGCTCAATCGAGGTTTTGACAGATACGCAGTATTTT	CASSSIEVLTDTQYF
TRBV7-9	few	NA	TRBJ2-7	TGTGCCAGCAGCTTAGCCAGCTTCTACGAGCAGTACTTC	CASSLASFYEQYF
TRBV20-1	few	NA	TRBJ2-1	TGCAGTGCTAGAGGTGAATCGGTTGGGCGGGGGCAAGAGCAGTTCTTC	CSARGESVGRGQEQFF
TRBV7-8	NA	NA	TRBJ2-7	TGTGCCAGCAGCGGAGGCTACCGGACCTACGAGCAGTACTTC	CASSGGYRTYEQYF
TRBV7-2	many	NA	TRBJ2-7	TGTGCCAGCAGCCCCGACAGATTCTCCTACGAGCAGTACTTC	CASSPDRFSYEQYF
TRBV29-1	few	NA	TRBJ2-7	TGCAGCGTATTAACAGGCGCCTACGAGCAGTACTTC	CSVLTGAYEQYF
TRBV20-1	few	TRBD2	TRBJ2-1	TGCAGTGTCCGGATACTAGCGGTTATAGAGCAGTTCTTC	CSVRILAVIEQFF
TRBV3-1	NA	TRBD2	TRBJ2-1	TGTGCCAGCAGCCAGCTTAGCGGGGCCGGGGATGAGCAGTTCTTC	CASSQLSGAGDEQFF